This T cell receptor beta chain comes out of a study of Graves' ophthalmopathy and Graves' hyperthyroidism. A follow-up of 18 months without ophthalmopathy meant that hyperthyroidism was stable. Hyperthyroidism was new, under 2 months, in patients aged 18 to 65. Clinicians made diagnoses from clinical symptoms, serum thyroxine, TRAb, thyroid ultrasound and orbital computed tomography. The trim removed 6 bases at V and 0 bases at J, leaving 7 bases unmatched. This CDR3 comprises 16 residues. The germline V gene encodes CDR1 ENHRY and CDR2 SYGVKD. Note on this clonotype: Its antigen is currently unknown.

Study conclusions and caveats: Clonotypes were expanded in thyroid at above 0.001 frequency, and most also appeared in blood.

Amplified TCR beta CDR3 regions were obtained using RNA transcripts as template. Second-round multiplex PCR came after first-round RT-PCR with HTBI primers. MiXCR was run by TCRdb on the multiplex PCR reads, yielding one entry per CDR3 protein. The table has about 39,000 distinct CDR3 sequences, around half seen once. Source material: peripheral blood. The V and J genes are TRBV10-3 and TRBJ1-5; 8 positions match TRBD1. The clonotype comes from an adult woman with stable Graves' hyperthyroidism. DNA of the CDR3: TGTGCCATCAGGGGGACAGGACTGAGTAGCAATCAGCCCCAGCATTTT. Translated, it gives CAIRGTGLSSNQPQHF.